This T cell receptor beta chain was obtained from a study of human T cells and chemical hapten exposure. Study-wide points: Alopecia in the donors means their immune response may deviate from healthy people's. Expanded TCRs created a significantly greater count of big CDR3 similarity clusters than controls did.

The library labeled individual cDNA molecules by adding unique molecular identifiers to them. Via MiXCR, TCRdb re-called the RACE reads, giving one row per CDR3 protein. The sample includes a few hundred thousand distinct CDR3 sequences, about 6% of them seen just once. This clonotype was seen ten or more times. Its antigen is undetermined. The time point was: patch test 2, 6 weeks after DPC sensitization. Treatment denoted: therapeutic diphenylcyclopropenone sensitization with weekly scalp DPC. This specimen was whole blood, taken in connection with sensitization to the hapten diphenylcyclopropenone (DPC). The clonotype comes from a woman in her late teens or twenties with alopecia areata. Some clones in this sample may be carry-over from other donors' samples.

The chain's CDR3 is CASSSTGTEAFF. Here the CDR3 DNA reads TGTGCCAGCAGTTCAACAGGCACTGAAGCTTTCTTT. J is TRBJ1-1 and V is TRBV7-9; possibly TRBD1 for D (5 bases). The CDR3 loop spans 12 amino acids. V was clipped by 6 bases and J by 4 bases, with 9 bases between them. Germline V gene lookup returns CDR1 SEHNR and CDR2 FQNEAQ (reference sequence).